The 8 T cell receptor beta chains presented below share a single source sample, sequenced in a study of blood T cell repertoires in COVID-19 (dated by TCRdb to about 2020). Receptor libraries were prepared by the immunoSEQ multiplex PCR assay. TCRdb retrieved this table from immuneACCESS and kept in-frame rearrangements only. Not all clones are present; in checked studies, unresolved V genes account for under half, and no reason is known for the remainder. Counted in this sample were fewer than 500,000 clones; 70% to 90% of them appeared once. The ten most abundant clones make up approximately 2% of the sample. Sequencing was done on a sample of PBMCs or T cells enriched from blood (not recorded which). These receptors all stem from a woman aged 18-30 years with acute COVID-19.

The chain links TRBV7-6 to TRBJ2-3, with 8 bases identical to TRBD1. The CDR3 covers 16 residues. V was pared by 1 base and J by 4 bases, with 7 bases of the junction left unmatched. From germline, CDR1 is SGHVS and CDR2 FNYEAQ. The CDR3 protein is CASSLGTGTVADTQYF. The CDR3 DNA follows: TGTGCCAGCAGCTTAGGGACAGGGACAGTGGCAGATACGCAGTATTTT. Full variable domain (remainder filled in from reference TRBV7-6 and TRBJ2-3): GAGVSQSPRYKVTKRGQDVALRCDPISGHVSLYWYRQALGQGPEFLTYFNYEAQQDKSGLPNDRFSAERPEGSISTLTIQRTEQRDSAMYRCASSLGTGTVADTQYFGPGTRLTVL.

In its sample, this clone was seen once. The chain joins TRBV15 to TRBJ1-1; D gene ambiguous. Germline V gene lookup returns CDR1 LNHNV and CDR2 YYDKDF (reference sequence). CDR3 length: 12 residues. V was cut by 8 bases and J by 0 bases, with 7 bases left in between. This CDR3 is CATGLMNTEAFF. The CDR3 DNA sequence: TGTGCCACCGGCTTGATGAACACTGAAGCTTTCTTT.

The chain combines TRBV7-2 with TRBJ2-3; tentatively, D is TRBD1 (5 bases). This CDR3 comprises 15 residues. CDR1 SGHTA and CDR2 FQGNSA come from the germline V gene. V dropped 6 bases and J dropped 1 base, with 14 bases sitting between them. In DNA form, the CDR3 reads TGTGCCAGCAGATCGCAGGGAATTGGCACAGATACGCAGTATTTT. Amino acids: CASRSQGIGTDTQYF.

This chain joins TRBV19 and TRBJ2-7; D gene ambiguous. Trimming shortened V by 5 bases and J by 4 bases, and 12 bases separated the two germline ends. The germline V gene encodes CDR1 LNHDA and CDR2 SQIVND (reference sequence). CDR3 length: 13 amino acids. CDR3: CASSGPGRYEQYF. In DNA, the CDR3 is TGTGCCAGTAGTGGTCCAGGAAGGTACGAGCAGTACTTC.

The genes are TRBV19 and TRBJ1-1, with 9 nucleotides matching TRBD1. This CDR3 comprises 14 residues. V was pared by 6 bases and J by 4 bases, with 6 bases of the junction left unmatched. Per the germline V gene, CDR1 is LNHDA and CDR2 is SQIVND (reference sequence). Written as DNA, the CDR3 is TGTGCCAGTAGGGCCCGACAGGGGGGCACTGAAGCTTTCTTT. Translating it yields CASRARQGGTEAFF.

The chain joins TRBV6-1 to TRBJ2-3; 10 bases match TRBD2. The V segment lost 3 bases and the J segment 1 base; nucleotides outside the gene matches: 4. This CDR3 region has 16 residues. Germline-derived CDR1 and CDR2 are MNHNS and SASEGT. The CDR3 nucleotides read TGTGCCAGCAGTGACCGTGGGACTAGCGGCACAGATACGCAGTATTTT. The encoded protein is CASSDRGTSGTDTQYF.

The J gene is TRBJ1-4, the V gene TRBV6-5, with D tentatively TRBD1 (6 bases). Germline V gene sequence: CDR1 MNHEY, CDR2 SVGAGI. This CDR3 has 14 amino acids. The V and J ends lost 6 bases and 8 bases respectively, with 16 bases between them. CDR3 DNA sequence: TGTGCCAGCAGGAGCCGGGACATAGGGGAAAAACTGTTTTTT. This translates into CASRSRDIGEKLFF.

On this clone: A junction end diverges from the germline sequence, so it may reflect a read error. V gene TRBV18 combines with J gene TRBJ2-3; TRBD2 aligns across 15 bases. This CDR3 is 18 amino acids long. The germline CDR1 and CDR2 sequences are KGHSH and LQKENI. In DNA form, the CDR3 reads TGTGCCAGCGCACCGCGGGGACTAGCGGGGGGCGAGACAGATACGCAGTATTTT. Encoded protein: CASAPRGLAGGETDTQYF.